The source of this T cell receptor beta chain is a study of T cells in Graves' hyperthyroidism and ophthalmopathy. This clonotype was recorded many times. Its antigen remains unidentified. General study findings and limits: Most clonotypes that expanded in the thyroid above 0.001 also showed up in blood. It was a median about 7.1 months before onset that the model predicted ophthalmopathy.

TCR beta CDR3 regions were amplified from RNA transcripts. In the first-round RT-PCR of the TCR CDR3, the HTBI primer set was used. Each CDR3 protein gets one entry after TCRdb re-called the multiplex PCR reads with MiXCR. The sample lists hundreds of thousands of distinct CDR3 sequences; roughly a sixth were seen once. V dropped 5 bases and J dropped 2 bases, with 16 bases sitting between them. The CDR3 extends over 16 amino acids. Diagnostic assessment was based on clinical symptoms, serum thyroxine and TRAb, thyroid ultrasound and orbital computed tomography. Preceding any ophthalmopathy symptoms, the blood sample dates from first hyperthyroidism diagnosis.

The chain couples TRBV12-3 or TRBV12-4 to TRBJ1-5; D not certain. The source is a woman between 45 and 60 years old with Graves' hyperthyroidism that later progressed to Graves' ophthalmopathy. Sequencing input: blood. CDR3: CASSPTRGMGNQPQHF. In DNA form, the CDR3 reads TGTGCCAGCAGTCCCACCCGGGGTATGGGCAATCAGCCCCAGCATTTT.